This T cell receptor beta chain originates from a study of T cell responses to AZD1222 COVID-19 vaccine (dated by TCRdb to the early 2020s). For the wider study: A total of around 240 trial participants underwent TCR sequencing, of whom 200 to 220 had received two doses of AZD1222 and roughly 26 had received two doses of the MenACWY control vaccine. Trial participants were enrolled by age into subgroups of 18-55, 56-69 and 70-plus years, and about 150, 27 and 61 TCR-sequenced participants, respectively, were included in these subgroups. General study outcomes and caveats: No day 14 peak-response samples were available, so repertoires were characterized only after the peak T cell response. Participants were mostly white British and included more females than males, and it was suggested by the authors that clonal diversity may have been underestimated. Conclusions about previously exposed vaccinees were limited because only a handful of AZD1222 recipients were SARS-CoV-2 seropositive at baseline. In the small 56-69-year group, the increase in depth fell short of significance, most likely because of low power. Reportedly, close to half of the unique spike-specific TCRs recognized epitopes lying outside the regions that are mutated in the B.1.351 and B.1.1.7 variants. After two AZD1222 doses, both the breadth and the depth of spike-specific TCRs were significantly higher than at day 0 and than in MenACWY recipients. The whole spike protein was spanned by vaccine-associated CD4 TCRs, and dominant responses were seen in regions 160-218 and 743-854.

V was cut back by 0 bases and J by 3 bases, leaving a gap of 7 bases between them. From the germline V gene (reference sequence), CDR1 is SGHNT and CDR2 is YYREEE. The CDR3, cysteine through phenylalanine, is 13 amino acids long. The read is trimmed to its CDR3 DNA, 39 bases read in frame from base 1. The CDR3 regions of human TCRbeta chains were analyzed by immunosequencing. As for the authors' bioinformatics: TCRs in the repertoires were compared against a reference library of SARS-CoV-2-specific TCRs that had been generated with the MIRA antigen-specificity platform. Breadth meant the fraction of unique TCRs that were SARS-CoV-2-associated, whereas depth meant the fraction of total T cells that were SARS-CoV-2-associated. Using the MIRA data, each spike-specific TCR was assigned both to the spike region to which the TCR was reactive and to a CD4 or CD8 class. Log10-transformed breadth and depth values were compared by one-way ANOVA with Sidak's multiple comparisons tests. The table comes from immuneACCESS by way of TCRdb, which keeps in-frame sequences with V and J called. Part of the clones is missing from these tables; in studies checked, under half for an unresolved V gene and the rest for unknown reasons. That table furnishes V, J and clone size, whereas the DNA furnished D and trimming. The sample table records 250,000 to 300,000 clones; 94% of these occur just once. The ten largest account for 0.55% of the sample.

Reading the label with the study, this specimen's time point is: about 28 days (+/-7) after the second vaccine dose. Because spike-specific TCR depth and breadth did not differ between the two schedules, AZD1222 recipients who got a second dose at roughly 4 weeks were pooled with those who got a second dose at roughly 12 weeks. Samples from vaccinated people were obtained from the UK trials COV001 and COV002, which included a single-blind randomized controlled phase 2/3 trial of AZD1222 (ChAdOx1 nCoV-19) in healthy adults. For TCRbeta chain sequencing, PBMC samples were collected from trial participants at day 0 and at day 28 after the second dose. This clone was observed a single time. There is no known antigen for this receptor. Base qualities are not at hand, and no much larger clone is one base apart.

The rearrangement joined TRBV5-4 to TRBJ2-7, with the identity of the D gene unclear. The origin of this receptor is an adult who received the AZD1222 COVID-19 vaccine. The sample consisted of peripheral blood, taken 28 days after the second AZD1222 dose. CDR3 region: CASSLETNYEQYF. The nucleotide sequence reads as follows: TGTGCCAGCAGCTTGGAGACAAACTACGAGCAGTACTTC.